The clone carrying this TCR beta chain was seen a single time. What it recognizes is unknown. After removal of 8 bases from V and 14 bases from J, the junction contained 14 bases not matched to a gene. Germline V gene lookup returns CDR1 MNHNS and CDR2 SASEGT. The CDR3 is made up of 14 amino acids. Cells defined as naive were viable CD3+CD4+ or CD3+CD8+ and CCR7+CD45RA+CD45RO-CD95-CD27+CD28+. On the day of bone marrow donation, the related graft donor provided peripheral blood. This sample was included in a study of T cells after posttransplantation cyclophosphamide. Study-level points and caveats: TRB clonality was highly associated with recipient CMV seropositivity and reactivation. Skin or GI-infiltrating T cells shared few TRB sequences with blood. Later post-transplant blood repertoires were often dominated by donor CD8+ memory clones.

TCRdb's copy holds only in-frame clones and misses some; the assay was immunoSEQ multiplex PCR. The sample lists about 16,000 clones; around 94% were seen once. The V gene is TRBV6-1, the J gene TRBJ2-1; 11 nucleotides agree with TRBD2. The sequence came from a woman aged 50 to 65 in good health and a related stem cell transplant donor. Material for sequencing was naive CD4+ T cells sorted from blood. The chain's CDR3 is CASGELAGASGEFF. In nucleotides, the CDR3 is TGTGCCAGCGGGGAACTAGCGGGAGCAAGCGGGGAGTTCTTC.